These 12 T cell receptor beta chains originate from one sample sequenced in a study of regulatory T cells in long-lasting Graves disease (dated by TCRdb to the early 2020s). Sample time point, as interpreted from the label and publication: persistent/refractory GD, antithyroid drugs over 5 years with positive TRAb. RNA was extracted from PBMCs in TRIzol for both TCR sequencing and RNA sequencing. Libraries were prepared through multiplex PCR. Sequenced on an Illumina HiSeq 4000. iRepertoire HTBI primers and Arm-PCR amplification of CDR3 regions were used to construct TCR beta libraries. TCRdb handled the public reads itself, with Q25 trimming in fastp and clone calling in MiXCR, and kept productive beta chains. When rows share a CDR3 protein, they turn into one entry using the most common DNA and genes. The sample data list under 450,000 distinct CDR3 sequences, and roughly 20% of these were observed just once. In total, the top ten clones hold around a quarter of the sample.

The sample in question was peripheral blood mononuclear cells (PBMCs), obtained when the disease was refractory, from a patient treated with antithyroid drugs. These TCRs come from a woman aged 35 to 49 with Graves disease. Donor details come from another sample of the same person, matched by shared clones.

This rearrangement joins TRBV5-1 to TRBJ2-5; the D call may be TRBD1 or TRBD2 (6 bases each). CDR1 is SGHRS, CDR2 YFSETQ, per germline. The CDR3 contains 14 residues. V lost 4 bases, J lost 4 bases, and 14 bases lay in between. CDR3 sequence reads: CASSPNRGPETQYF. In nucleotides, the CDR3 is TGCGCCAGCAGCCCGAACCGGGGGCCAGAGACCCAGTACTTC. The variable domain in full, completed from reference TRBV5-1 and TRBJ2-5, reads KAGVTQTPRYLIKTRGQQVTLSCSPISGHRSVSWYQQTPGQGLQFLFEYFSETQRNKGNFPGRFSGRQFSNSRSEMNVSTLELGDSALYLCASSPNRGPETQYFGPGTRLLVL.

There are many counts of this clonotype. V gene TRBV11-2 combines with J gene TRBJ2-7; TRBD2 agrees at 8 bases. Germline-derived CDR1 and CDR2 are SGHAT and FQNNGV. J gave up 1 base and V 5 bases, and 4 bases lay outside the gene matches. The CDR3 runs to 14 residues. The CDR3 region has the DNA TGTGCCAGCAGCACACTAGCGGAGTCCTACGAGCAGTACTTC. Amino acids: CASSTLAESYEQYF.

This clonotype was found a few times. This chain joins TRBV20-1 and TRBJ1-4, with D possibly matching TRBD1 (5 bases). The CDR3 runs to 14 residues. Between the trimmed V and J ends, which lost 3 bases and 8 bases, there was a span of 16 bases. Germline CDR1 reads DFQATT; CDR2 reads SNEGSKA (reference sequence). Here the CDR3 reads CSASGWQGGEKLFF. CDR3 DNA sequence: TGCAGTGCTAGTGGGTGGCAGGGAGGCGAAAAACTGTTTTTT.

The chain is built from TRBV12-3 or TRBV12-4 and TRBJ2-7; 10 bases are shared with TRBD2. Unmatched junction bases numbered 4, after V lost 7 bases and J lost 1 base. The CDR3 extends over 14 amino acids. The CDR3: CASKLAGDSYEQYF. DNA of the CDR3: TGTGCCAGCAAGCTAGCGGGAGATTCCTACGAGCAGTACTTC.

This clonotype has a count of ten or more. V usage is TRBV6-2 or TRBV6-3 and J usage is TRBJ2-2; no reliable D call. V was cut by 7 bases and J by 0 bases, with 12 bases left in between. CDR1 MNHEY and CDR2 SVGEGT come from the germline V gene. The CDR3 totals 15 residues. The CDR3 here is CASILGFANTGELFF. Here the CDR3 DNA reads TGTGCCAGCATTCTAGGGTTCGCGAACACCGGGGAGCTGTTTTTT.

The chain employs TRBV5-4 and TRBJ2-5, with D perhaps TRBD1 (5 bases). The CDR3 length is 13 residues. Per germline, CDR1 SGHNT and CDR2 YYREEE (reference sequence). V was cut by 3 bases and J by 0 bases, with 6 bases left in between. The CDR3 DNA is TGTGCCAGCAGCTCCAGGGACCAAGAGACCCAGTACTTC. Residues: CASSSRDQETQYF.

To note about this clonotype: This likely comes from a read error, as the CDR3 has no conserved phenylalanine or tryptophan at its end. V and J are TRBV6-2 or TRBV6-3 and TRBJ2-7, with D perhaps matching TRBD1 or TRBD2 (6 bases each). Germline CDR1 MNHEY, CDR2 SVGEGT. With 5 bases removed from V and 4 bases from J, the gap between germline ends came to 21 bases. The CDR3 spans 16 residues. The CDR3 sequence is CASSGNRDTGTYEQYS. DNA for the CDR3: TGTGCCAGCAGTGGGAACCGGGACACTGGGACTTACGAGCAGTACTCC.

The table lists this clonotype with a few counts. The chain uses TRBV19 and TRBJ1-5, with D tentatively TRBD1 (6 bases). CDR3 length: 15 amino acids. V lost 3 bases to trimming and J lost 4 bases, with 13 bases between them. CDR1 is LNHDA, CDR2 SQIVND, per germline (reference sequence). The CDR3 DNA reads TGTGCCAGTAGTATGCTGGACAGCCGGAATCAGCCCCAGCATTTT. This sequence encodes CASSMLDSRNQPQHF.

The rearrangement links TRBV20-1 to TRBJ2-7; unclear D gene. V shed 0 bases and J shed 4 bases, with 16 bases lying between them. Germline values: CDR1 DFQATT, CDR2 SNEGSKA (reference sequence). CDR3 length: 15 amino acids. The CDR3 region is CSARDRQASVYEQYF. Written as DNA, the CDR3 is TGCAGTGCTAGAGATCGTCAGGCGTCGGTATACGAGCAGTACTTC.

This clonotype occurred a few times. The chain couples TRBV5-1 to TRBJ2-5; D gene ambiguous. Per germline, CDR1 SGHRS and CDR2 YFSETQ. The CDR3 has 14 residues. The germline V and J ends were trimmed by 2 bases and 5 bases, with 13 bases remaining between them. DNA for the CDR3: TGCGCCAGCAGCTTTGGCCAGTGGAAGGAGACCCAGTACTTC. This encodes CASSFGQWKETQYF.

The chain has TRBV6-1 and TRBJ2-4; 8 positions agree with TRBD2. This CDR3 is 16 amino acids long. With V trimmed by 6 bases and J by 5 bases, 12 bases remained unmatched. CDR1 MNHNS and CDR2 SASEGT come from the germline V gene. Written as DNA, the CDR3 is TGTGCCAGCAGGCAAACGACGGGACTAGGGCAAAACATTCAGTACTTC. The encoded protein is CASRQTTGLGQNIQYF.

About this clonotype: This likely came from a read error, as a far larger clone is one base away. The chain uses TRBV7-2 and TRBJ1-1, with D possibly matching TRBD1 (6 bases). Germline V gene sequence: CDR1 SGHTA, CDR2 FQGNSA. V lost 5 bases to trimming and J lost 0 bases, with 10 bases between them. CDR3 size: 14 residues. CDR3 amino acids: CASSLRTVNTEAFF. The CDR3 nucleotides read TGTGCCAGCAGCCTACGGACAGTGAACACTGAAGCTTTCTTT.